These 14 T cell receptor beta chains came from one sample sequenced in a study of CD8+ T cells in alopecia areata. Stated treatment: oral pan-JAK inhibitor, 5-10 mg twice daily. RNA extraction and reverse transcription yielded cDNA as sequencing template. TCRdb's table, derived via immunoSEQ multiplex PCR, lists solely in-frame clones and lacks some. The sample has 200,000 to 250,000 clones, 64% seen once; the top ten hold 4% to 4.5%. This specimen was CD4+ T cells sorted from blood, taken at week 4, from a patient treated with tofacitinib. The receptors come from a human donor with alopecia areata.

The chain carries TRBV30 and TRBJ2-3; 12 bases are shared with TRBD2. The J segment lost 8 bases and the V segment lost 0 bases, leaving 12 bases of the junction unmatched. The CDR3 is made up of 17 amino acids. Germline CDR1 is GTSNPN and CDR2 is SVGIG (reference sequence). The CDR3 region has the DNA TGTGCCTGGAGTGTATCCCGGACTAGCGGGACCACCGGTACGCAGTATTTT. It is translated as CAWSVSRTSGTTGTQYF.

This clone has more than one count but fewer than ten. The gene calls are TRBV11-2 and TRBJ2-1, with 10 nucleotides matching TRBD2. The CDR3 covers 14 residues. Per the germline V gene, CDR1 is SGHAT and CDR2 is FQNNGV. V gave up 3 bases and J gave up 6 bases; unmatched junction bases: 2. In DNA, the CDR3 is TGTGCCAGCAGCTTTACTAGCGGGGTCAATGAGCAGTTCTTC. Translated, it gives CASSFTSGVNEQFF.

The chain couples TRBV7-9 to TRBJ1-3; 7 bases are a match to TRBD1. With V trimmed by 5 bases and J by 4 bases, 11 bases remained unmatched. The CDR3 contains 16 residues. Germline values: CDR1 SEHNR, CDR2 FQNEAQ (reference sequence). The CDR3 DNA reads TGTGCCAGCAGCCCCCAAGCAGGGGGGTCAGGAAACACCATATATTTT. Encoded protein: CASSPQAGGSGNTIYF.

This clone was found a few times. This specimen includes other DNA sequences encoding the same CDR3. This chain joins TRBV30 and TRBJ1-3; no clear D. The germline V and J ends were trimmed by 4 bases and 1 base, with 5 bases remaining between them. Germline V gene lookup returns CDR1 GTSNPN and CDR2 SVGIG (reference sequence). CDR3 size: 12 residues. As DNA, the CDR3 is TGTGCCTGGACTGCATCTGGAAACACCATATATTTT. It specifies CAWTASGNTIYF.

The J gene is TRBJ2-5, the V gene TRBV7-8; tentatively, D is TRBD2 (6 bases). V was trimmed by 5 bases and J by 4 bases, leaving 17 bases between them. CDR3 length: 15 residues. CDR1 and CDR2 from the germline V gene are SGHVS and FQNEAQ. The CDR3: CASSPLTSWGETQYF. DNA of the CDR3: TGTGCCAGCAGCCCCCTCACTAGCTGGGGAGAGACCCAGTACTTC. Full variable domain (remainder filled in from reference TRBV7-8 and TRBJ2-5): GAGVSQSPRYKVAKRGQDVALRCDPISGHVSLFWYQQALGQGPEFLTYFQNEAQLDKSGLPSDRFFAERPEGSVSTLKIQRTQQEDSAVYLCASSPLTSWGETQYFGPGTRLLVL.

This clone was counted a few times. CDR3 protein: CASSQQGEQFF. In nucleotides, the CDR3 is TGCGCCAGCAGCCAACAGGGTGAGCAGTTCTTC. The chain combines TRBV5-1 with TRBJ2-1, with a weak D call TRBD1 (6 bases). V shed 4 bases and J shed 9 bases, with 8 bases lying between them. The CDR3 has 11 residues. The germline V gene encodes CDR1 SGHRS and CDR2 YFSETQ.

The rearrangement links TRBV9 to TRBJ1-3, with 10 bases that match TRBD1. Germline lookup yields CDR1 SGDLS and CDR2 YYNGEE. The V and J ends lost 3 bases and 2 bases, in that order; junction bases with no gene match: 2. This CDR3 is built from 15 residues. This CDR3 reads CASSGGQGAGNTIYF. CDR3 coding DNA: TGTGCCAGCAGCGGTGGACAGGGGGCTGGAAACACCATATATTTT.

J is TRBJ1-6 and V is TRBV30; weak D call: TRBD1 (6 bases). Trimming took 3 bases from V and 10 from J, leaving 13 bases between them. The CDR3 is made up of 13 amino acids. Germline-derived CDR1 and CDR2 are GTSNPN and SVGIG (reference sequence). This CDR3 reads CAWSTQGISPLHF. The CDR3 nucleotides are TGTGCCTGGAGCACACAGGGAATCTCACCCCTCCACTTT.

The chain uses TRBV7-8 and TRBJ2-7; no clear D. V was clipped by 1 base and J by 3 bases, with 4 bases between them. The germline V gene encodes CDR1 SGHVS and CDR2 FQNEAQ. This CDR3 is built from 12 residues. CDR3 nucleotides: TGTGCCAGCAGCTTAGTGGGCTACGAGCAGTACTTC. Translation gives CASSLVGYEQYF.

In nucleotides, the CDR3 is TGTGCCAGCAGCCAACTTAGCGGGACCTACAATGAGCAGTTCTTC. Protein product: CASSQLSGTYNEQFF. This chain links TRBV4-2 with TRBJ2-1; 8 bases align to TRBD2. The ends lost 2 bases at V and 2 bases at J; junction bases unmatched: 2. CDR3 length: 15 amino acids. Germline V gene sequence: CDR1 LGHNA, CDR2 YNFKEQ.

The CDR3 loop reads CASSSGLLQETQYF. The CDR3, as DNA: TGTGCCAGCAGCTCGGGACTGCTCCAGGAGACCCAGTACTTC. V gene TRBV7-2 combines with J gene TRBJ2-5; D perhaps matches TRBD2 (6 bases). Looked up from germline, CDR1 is SGHTA and CDR2 is FQGNSA. V was shortened by 4 bases and J by 5 bases, with 14 bases between the two germline ends. CDR3 length: 14 amino acids.

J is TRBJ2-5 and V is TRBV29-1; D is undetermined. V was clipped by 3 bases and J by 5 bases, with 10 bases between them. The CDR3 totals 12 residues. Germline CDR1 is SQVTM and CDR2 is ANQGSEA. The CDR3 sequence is CSVDWSWETQYF. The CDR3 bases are TGCAGCGTTGACTGGTCCTGGGAGACCCAGTACTTC.

In DNA, the CDR3 is TGCAGCGTCGCTACGACGGGACGGGCCACTGAAGCTTTCTTT. Translating it yields CSVATTGRATEAFF. This chain connects TRBV29-1 to TRBJ1-1; D is possibly TRBD1 (5 bases). This CDR3 is built from 14 residues. Germline loops: CDR1 SQVTM, CDR2 ANQGSEA. The V and J ends lost 6 bases and 4 bases respectively, with 18 bases between them.

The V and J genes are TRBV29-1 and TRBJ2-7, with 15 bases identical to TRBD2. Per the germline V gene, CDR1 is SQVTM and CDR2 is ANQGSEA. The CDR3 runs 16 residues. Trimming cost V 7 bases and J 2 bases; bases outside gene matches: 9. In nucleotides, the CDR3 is TGCAGCGATTCCGGGACTAGCGGGGGGCCCCCCTACGAGCAGTACTTC. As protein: CSDSGTSGGPPYEQYF.